This T cell receptor (beta chain) was identified during a study of shared clonotypes between healthy human individuals. Study summary: Each donor had three CD4 naive, three CD4 memory, two CD8 naive and one CD8 memory plate. Study observations and caveats: The authors sampled blood alone, and tissue repertoires likely differ. Researchers found naive subsets generally carried larger estimated richness than memory subsets.

Points on this clone: Its antigen is undetermined.

Original processing notes: Junction-only sequences without quality scores came from ImmunoSEQ, so filtering differed. Repertoires were generated with immunoSEQ multiplex PCR, while TCRdb's copy carries only in-frame clones and drops some. The DNA was the basis for D and trimming; V, J and clone size are from that table. Seen here are more than 2,000,000 clones, over 85% observed once, and the top ten hold 0.11% to 0.15%. This CDR3 is 15 amino acids long. In germline, CDR1 is WSHSY, CDR2 SAAADI. Trimming stripped 6 bases from V and 3 bases from J, with 15 bases between. The receptor was isolated from a man between 18 and 35 years old in good health. This chain links TRBV10-2 with TRBJ1-3; no clear D gene. Sequencing was carried out using naive CD4+ T cells sorted from blood. Subset described: CD45RA+ positively selected. CDR3 bases: TGCGCCAGCAGCGATGGGGAATTTGGTGGAAACACCATATATTTT. It translates to CASSDGEFGGNTIYF.